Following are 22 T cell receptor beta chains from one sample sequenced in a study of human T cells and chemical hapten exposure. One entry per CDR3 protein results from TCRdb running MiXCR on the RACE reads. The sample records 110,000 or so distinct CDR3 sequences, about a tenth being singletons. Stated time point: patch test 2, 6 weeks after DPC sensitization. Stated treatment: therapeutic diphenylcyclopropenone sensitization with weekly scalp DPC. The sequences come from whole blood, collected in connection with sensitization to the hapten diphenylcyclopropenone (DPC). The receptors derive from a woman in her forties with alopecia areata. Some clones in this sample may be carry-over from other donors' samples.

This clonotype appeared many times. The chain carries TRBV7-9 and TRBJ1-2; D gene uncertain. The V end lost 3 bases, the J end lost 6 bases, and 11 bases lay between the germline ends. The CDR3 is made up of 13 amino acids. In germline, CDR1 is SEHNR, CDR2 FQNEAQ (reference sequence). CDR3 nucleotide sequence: TGTGCCAGCAGCTTTCCCCTTAGAGATGGCTACACCTTC. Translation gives CASSFPLRDGYTF.

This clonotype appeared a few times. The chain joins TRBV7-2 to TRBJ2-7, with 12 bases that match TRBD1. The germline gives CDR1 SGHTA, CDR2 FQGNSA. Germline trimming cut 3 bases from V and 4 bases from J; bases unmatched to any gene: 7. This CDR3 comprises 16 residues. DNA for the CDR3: TGTGCCAGCAGCTTCTACCGGGGACAGGGGGCTTACGAGCAGTACTTC. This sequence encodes CASSFYRGQGAYEQYF.

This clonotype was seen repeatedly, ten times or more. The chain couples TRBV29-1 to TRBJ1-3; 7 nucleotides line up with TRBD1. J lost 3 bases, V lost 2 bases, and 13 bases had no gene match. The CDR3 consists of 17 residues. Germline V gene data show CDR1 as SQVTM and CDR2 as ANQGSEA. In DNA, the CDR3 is TGCAGCGTTGAACGCTGGGATGGGACAGAGATTGGAAACACCATATATTTT. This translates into CSVERWDGTEIGNTIYF.

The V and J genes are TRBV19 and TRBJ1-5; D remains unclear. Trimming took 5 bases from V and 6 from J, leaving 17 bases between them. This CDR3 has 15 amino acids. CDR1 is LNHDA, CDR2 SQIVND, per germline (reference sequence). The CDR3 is CASSPTGGMSQPQHF. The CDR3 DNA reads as TGTGCCAGTAGTCCGACGGGAGGGATGAGTCAGCCCCAGCATTTT.

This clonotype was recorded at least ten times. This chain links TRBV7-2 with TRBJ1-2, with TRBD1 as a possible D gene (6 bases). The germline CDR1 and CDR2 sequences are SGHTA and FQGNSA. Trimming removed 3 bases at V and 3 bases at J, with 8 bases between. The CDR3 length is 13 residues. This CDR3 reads CASSFDRYYGYTF. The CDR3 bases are TGTGCCAGCAGCTTTGACAGGTACTATGGCTACACCTTC.

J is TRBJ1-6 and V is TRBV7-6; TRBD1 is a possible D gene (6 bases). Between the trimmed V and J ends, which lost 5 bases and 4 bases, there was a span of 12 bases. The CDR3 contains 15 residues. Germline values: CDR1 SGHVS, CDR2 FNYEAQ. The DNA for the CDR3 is TGTGCCAGCAGCCCTACAGGGTCTTATAATTCACCCCTCCACTTT. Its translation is CASSPTGSYNSPLHF.

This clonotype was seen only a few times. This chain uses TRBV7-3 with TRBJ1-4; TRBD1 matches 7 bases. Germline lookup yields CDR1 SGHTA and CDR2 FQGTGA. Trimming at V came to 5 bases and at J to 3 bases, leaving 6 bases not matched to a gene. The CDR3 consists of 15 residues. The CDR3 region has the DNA TGTGCCAGCAGCCGCCAGGGGGGAGCTAATGAAAAACTGTTTTTT. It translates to CASSRQGGANEKLFF. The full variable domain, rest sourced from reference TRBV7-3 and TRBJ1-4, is GAGVSQTPSNKVTEKGKYVELRCDPISGHTALYWYRQSLGQGPEFLIYFQGTGAADDSGLPNDRFFAVRPEGSVSTLKIQRTERGDSAVYLCASSRQGGANEKLFFGSGTQLSVL.

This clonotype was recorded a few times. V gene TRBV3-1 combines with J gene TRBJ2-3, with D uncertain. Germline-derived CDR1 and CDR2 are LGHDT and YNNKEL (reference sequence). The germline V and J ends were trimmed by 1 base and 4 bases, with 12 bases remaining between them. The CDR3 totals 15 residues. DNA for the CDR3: TGTGCCAGCAGCCAAGTCTCAGTTGCGGCAGATACGCAGTATTTT. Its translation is CASSQVSVAADTQYF.

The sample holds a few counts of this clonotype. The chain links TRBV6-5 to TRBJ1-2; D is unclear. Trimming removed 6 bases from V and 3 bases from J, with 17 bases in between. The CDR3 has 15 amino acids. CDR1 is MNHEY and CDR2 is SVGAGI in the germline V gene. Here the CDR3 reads CASSPAGPEDYGYTF. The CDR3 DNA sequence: TGTGCCAGCAGCCCCGCAGGACCGGAGGACTATGGCTACACCTTC.

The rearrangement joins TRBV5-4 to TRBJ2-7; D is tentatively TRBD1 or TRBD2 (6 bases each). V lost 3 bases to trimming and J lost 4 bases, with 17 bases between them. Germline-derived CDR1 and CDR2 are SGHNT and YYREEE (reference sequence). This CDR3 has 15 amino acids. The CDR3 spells CASSWGAGAGYEQYF. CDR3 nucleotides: TGTGCCAGCAGCTGGGGGGCAGGGGCAGGGTACGAGCAGTACTTC.

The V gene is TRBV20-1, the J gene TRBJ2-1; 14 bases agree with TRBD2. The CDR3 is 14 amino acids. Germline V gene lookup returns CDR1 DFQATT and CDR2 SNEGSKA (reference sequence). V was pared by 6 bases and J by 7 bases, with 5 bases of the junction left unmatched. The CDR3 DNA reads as TGCAGTGCGAGACTAGCGGGGGGGCGGAATGAGCAGTTCTTC. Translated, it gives CSARLAGGRNEQFF.

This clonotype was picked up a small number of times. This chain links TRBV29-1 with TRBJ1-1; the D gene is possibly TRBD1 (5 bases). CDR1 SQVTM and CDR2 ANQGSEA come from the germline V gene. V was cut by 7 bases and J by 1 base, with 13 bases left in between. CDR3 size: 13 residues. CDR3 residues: CSGYTGQNTEAFF. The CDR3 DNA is TGCAGCGGATATACCGGACAGAACACTGAAGCTTTCTTT.

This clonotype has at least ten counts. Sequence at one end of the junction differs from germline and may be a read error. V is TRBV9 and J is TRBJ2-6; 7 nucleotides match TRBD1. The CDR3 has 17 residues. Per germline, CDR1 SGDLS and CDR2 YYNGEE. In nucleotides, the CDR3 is TGTGCCAGCAGCGTAGCGGGACAGCCCGCTCGAGGTTACGTCCTGATTTTC. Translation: CASSVAGQPARGYVLIF. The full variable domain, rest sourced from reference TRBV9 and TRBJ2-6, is DSGVTQTPKHLITATGQRVTLRCSPRSGDLSVYWYQQSLDQGLQFLIQYYNGEERAKGNILERFSAQQFPDLHSELNLSSLELGDSALYFCASSVAGQPARGYVLIFGAGSRLTVL.

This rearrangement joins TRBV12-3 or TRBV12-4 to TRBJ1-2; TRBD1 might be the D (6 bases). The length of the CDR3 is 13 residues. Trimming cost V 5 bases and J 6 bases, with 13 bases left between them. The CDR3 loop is CASSPRGIDGYTF. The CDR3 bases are TGTGCCAGCAGTCCCAGGGGCATCGATGGCTACACCTTC.

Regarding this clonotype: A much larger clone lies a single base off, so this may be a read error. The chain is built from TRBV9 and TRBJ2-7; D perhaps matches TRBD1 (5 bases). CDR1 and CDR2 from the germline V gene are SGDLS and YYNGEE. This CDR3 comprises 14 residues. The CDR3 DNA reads TGTGCCAGCAGCCCCAGAGACAGCTCCTACGAGCTGTACTTC. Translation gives CASSPRDSSYELYF. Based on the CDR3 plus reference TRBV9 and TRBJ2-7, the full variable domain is DSGVTQTPKHLITATGQRVTLRCSPRSGDLSVYWYQQSLDQGLQFLIQYYNGEERAKGNILERFSAQQFPDLHSELNLSSLELGDSALYFCASSPRDSSYELYFGPGTRLTVT.

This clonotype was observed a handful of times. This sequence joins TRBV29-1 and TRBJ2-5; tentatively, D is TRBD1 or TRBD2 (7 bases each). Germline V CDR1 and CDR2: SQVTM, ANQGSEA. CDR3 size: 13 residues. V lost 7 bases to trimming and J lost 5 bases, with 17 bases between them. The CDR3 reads CSAGGGKGETQYF. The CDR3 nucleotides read TGCAGCGCAGGGGGAGGGAAAGGGGAGACCCAGTACTTC.

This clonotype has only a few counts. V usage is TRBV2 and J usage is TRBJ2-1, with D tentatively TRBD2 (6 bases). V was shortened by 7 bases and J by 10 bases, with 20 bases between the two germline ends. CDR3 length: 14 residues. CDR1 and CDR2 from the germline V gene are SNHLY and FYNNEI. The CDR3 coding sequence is TGTGCCAGCATAGGCGGGGCAAACACGGGAGAGCAGTTCTTC. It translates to CASIGGANTGEQFF.

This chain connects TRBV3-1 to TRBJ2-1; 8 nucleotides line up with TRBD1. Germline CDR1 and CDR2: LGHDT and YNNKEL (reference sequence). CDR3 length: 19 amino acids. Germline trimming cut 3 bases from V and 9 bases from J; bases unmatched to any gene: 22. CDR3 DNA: TGTGCCAGCAGCCATACGGCCGGAACAGGGGGGACCGGGCGAGGTGAGCAGTTCTTC. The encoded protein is CASSHTAGTGGTGRGEQFF.

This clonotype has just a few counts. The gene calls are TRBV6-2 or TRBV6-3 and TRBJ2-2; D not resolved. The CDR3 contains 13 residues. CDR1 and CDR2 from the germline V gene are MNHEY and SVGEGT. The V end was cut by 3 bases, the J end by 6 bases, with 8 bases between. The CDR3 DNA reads TGTGCCAGCAGTTATCTCCTTTCCGGGGAGCTGTTTTTT. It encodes CASSYLLSGELFF.

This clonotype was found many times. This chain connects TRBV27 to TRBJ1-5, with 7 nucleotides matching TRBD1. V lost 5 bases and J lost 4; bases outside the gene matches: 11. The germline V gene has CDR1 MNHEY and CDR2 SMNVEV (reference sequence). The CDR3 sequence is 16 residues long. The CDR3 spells CASSPILGGPNQPQHF. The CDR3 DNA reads TGTGCCAGCAGTCCCATTTTAGGGGGCCCTAATCAGCCCCAGCATTTT.

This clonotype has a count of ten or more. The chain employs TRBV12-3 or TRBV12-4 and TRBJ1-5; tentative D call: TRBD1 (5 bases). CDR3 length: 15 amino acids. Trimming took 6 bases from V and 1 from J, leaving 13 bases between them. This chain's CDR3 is CASSPGPGSNQPQHF. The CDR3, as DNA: TGTGCCAGCAGCCCGGGGCCGGGAAGCAATCAGCCCCAGCATTTT.

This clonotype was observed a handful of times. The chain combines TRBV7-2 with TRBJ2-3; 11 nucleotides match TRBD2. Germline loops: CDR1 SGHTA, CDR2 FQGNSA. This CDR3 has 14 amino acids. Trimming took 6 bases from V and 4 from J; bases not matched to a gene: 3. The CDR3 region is CASSFSGGADTQYF. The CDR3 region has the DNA TGTGCCAGCAGTTTTAGCGGGGGGGCAGATACGCAGTATTTT.